This T cell receptor (beta chain) was obtained from a study of hypomethylating agent response in myelodysplastic syndrome. General study results and limits: Across all patients and within response groups, hypomethylating treatment left richness, diversity and clonality without significant change.

Sequencing was performed with immunoSEQ multiplex PCR; in TCRdb, only in-frame clones are kept and a portion is missing. Counted here are approximately 6,000 clones, roughly 87% occurring once; the ten biggest clones make up 14% to 15%. In this sample, this clone turned up once. Its matching antigen is unknown. This CDR3 comprises 13 residues. Trimming stripped 3 bases from V and 7 bases from J, with 11 bases between. CDR1 and CDR2 from the germline V gene are SGHTA and FQGNSA. The sequenced sample was bone marrow, obtained before or after starting hypomethylating agent treatment for myelodysplastic syndrome (not recorded which). The TCR sequence derives from a human donor with myelodysplastic syndrome. The chain recombines TRBV7-2 with TRBJ2-3; a possible D gene is TRBD2 (5 bases). The CDR3 region has the DNA TGTGCCAGCAGCTTCGGCGGGTCAAATACGCAGTATTTT. This sequence encodes CASSFGGSNTQYF.